This TCR beta chain was found in a study of shared clonotypes between healthy human individuals. The authors divided CD4+ cells into CD45RA+ naive and CD45RA-negative memory subsets. CDR3 length: 15 residues. V shed 8 bases, J shed 3 bases, and the junction held 9 bases outside the gene matches. CDR1 is LGHNA and CDR2 is YNFKEQ in the germline V gene. Original analysis: Filtering differed, since immunoSEQ gave only junction sequences and no quality scores. Some clones are missing from TCRdb's copy, which holds only in-frame ones; the method was immunoSEQ multiplex PCR. V and J calls plus clone size are reproduced from that table; the DNA served to infer D and trimming. This table holds about 640,000 clones, about 78% found once.

Sample: memory CD4+ T cells sorted from blood. The subset was: CD45RA-negative fraction. The clonotype originates from a woman under 40 in good health. The V and J genes are TRBV4-2 and TRBJ2-7; TRBD2 aligns across 11 bases. The CDR3 DNA reads as TGTGCCAGCGATTCCGGTAGCGGGAGGGGCTACGAGCAGTACTTC. Its protein is CASDSGSGRGYEQYF.